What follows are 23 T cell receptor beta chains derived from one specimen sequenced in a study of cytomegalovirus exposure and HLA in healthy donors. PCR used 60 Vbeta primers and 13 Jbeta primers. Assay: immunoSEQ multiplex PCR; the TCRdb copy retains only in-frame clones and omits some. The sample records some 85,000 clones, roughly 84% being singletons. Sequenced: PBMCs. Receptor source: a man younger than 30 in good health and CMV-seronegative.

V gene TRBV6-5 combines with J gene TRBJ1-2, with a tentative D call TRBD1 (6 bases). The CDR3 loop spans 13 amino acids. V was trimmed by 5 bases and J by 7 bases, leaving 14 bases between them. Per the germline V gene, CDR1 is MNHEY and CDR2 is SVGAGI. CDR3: CASSNGGGAGYTF. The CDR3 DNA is TGTGCCAGCAGTAATGGGGGGGGCGCTGGCTACACCTTC.

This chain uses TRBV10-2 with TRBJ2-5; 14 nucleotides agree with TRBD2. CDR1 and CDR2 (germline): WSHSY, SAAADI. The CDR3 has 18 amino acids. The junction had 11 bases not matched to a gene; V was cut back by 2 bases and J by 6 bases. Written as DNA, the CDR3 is TGCGCCAGCAGTGAGCTTACCGGGACTAGCGGGAGTCGTAAGACCCAGTACTTC. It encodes CASSELTGTSGSRKTQYF.

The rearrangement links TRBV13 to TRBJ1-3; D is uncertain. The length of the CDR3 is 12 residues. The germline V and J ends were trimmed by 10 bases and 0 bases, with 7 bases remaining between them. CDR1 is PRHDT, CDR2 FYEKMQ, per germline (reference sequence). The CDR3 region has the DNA TGTGCCACCGGGAGCTCTGGAAACACCATATATTTT. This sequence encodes CATGSSGNTIYF.

CDR3 in DNA: TGTGCCAGCAGCCCAGGGTCTGGAAACACCATATATTTT. Amino acid sequence: CASSPGSGNTIYF. This sequence joins TRBV7-9 and TRBJ1-3, with a possible D match to TRBD1 (5 bases). This CDR3 is built from 13 residues. Germline V lookup: CDR1 SEHNR, CDR2 FQNEAQ (reference sequence). The ends were cut back, 5 bases at V and 1 base at J, with 6 bases in the middle. Looking up the rest from reference TRBV7-9 and TRBJ1-3 gives the full variable domain: DTGVSQNPRHKITKRGQNVTFRCDPISEHNRLYWYRQTLGQGPEFLTYFQNEAQLEKSRLLSDRFSAERPKGSFSTLEIQRTEQGDSAMYLCASSPGSGNTIYFGEGSWLTVV.

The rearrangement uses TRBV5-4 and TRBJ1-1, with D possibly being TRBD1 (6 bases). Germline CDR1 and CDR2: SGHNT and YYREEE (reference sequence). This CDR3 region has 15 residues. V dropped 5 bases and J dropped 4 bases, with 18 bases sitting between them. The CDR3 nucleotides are TGTGCCAGCAGGTCGGGGGCGGGAGACTTCACTGAAGCTTTCTTT. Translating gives CASRSGAGDFTEAFF. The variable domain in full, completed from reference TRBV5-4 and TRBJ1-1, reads ETGVTQSPTHLIKTRGQQVTLRCSSQSGHNTVSWYQQALGQGPQFIFQYYREEENGRGNFPPRFSGLQFPNYSSELNVNALELDDSALYLCASRSGAGDFTEAFFGQGTRLTVV.

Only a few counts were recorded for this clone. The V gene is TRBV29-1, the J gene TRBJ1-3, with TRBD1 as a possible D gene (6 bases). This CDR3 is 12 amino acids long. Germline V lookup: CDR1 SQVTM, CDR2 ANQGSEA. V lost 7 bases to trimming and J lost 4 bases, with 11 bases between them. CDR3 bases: TGCAGCGCTTGGACAGAGGGAAACACCATATATTTT. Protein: CSAWTEGNTIYF.

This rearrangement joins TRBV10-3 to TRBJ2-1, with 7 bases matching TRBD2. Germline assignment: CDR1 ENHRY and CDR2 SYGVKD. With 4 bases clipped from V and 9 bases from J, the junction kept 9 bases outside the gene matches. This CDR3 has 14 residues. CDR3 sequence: CAISAPRGSGEQFF. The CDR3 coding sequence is TGTGCCATCAGTGCCCCGCGGGGGAGCGGTGAGCAGTTCTTC.

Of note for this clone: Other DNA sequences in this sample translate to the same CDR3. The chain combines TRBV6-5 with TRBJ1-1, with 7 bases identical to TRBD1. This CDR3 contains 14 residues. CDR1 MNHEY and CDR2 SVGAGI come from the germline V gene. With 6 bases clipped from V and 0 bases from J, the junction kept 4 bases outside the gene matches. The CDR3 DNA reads TGTGCCAGCAGCCGGACAGGCTTGAACACTGAAGCTTTCTTT. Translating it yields CASSRTGLNTEAFF.

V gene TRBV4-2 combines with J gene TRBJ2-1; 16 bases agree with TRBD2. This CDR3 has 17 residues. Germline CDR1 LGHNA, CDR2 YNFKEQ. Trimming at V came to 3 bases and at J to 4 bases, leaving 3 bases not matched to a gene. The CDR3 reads CASSQGLAGGPYNEQFF. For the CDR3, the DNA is TGTGCCAGCAGCCAGGGACTAGCGGGAGGGCCGTACAATGAGCAGTTCTTC.

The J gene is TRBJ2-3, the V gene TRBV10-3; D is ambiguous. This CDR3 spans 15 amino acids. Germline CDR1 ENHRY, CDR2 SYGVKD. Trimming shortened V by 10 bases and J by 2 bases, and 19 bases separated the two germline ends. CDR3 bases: TGTGCCAGCTACCCCGGGTCGACCTCCACAGATACGCAGTATTTT. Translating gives CASYPGSTSTDTQYF.

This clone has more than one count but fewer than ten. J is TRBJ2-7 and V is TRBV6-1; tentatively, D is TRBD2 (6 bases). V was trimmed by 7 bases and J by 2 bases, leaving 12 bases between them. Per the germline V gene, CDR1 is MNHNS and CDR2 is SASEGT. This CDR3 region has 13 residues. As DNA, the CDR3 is TGTGCCAGCATCGTCCGCGGGACCTACGAGCAGTACTTC. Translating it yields CASIVRGTYEQYF.

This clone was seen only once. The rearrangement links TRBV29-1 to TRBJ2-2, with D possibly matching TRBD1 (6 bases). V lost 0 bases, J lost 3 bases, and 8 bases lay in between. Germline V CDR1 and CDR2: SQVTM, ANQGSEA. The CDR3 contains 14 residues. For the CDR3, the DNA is TGCAGCGTTGAAGATCACAGGGACACCGGGGAGCTGTTTTTT. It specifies CSVEDHRDTGELFF.

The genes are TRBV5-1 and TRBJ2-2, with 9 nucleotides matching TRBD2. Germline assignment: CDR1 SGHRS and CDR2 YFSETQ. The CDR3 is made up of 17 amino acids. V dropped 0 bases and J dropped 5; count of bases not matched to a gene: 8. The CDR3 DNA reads TGCGCCAGCAGCTTGGTATTAGCGGGAGTGGAGACCGGGGAGCTGTTTTTT. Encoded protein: CASSLVLAGVETGELFF.

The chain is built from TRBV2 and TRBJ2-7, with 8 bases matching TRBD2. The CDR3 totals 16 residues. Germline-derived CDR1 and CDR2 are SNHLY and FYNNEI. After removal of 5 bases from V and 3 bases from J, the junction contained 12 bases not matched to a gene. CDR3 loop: CASSPERAGEFYEQYF. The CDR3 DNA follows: TGTGCCAGCAGTCCGGAGAGAGCGGGGGAGTTCTACGAGCAGTACTTC.

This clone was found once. CDR3 DNA: TGTGCCAGCAGCACGGGAGGGCCGTACAATGAGCAGTTCTTC. Translation: CASSTGGPYNEQFF. This sequence joins TRBV27 and TRBJ2-1, with TRBD2 matching over 8 bases. Germline loops: CDR1 MNHEY, CDR2 SMNVEV (reference sequence). This CDR3 comprises 14 residues. V shed 6 bases, J shed 4 bases, and the junction held 5 bases outside the gene matches.

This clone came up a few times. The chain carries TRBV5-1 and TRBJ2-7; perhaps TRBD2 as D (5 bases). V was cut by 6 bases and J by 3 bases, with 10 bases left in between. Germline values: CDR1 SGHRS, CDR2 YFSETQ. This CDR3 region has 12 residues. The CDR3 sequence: CASNGDFYEQYF. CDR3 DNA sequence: TGCGCCAGCAACGGGGATTTCTACGAGCAGTACTTC.

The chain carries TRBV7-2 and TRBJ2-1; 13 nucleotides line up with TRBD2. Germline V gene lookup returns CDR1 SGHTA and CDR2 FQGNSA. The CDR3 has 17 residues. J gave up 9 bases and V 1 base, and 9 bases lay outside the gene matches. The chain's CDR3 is CASSLGGLAGIFGEQFF. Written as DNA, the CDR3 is TGTGCCAGCAGCTTAGGGGGACTAGCGGGAATTTTTGGTGAGCAGTTCTTC. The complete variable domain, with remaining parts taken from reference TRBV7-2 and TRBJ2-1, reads GAGVSQSPSNKVTEKGKDVELRCDPISGHTALYWYRQSLGQGLEFLIYFQGNSAPDKSGLPSDRFSAERTGGSVSTLTIQRTQQEDSAVYLCASSLGGLAGIFGEQFFGPGTRLTVL.

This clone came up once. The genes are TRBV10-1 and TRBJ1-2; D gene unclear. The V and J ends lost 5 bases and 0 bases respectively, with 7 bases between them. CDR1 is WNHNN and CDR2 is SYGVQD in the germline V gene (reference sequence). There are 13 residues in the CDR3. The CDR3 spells CASSSTPNYGYTF. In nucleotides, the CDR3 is TGCGCCAGCAGTTCCACACCTAACTATGGCTACACCTTC.

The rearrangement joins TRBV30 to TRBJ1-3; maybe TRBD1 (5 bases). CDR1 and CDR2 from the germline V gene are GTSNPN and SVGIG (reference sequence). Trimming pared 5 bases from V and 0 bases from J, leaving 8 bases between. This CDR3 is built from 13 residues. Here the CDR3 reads CAWPRDSGNTIYF. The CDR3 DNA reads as TGTGCCTGGCCCAGGGACTCTGGAAACACCATATATTTT.

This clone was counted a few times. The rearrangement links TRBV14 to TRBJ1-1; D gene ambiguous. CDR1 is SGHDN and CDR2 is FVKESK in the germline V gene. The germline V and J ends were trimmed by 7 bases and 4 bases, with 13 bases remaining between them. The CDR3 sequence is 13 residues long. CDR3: CASKLGGGTEAFF. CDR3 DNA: TGTGCCAGCAAACTCGGAGGTGGCACTGAAGCTTTCTTT. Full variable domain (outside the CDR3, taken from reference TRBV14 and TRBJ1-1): EAGVTQFPSHSVIEKGQTVTLRCDPISGHDNLYWYRRVMGKEIKFLLHFVKESKQDESGMPNNRFLAERTGGTYSTLKVQPAELEDSGVYFCASKLGGGTEAFFGQGTRLTVV.

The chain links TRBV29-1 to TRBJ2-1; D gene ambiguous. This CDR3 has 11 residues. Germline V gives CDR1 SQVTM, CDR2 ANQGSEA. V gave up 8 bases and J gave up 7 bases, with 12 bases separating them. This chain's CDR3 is CSLKDANEQFF. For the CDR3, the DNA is TGCAGCTTGAAAGATGCGAATGAGCAGTTCTTC.

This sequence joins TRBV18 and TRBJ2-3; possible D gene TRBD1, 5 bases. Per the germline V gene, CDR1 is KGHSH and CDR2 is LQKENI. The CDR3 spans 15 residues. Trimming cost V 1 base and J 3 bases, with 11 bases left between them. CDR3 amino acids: CASSPLQGRTDTQYF. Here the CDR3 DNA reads TGTGCCAGCTCACCACTCCAGGGAAGAACAGATACGCAGTATTTT. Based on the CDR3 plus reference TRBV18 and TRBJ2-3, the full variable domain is NAGVMQNPRHLVRRRGQEARLRCSPMKGHSHVYWYRQLPEEGLKFMVYLQKENIIDESGMPKERFSAEFPKEGPSILRIQQVVRGDSAAYFCASSPLQGRTDTQYFGPGTRLTVL.

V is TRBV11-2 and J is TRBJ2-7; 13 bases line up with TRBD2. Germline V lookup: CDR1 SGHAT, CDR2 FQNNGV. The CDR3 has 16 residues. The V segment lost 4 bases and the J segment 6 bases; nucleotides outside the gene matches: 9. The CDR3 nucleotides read TGTGCCAGCAGCTCGTTAACTAGCGGGAGGGCCGGCGAGCAGTACTTC. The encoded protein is CASSSLTSGRAGEQYF. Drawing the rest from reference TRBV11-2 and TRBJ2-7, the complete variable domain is EAGVAQSPRYKIIEKRQSVAFWCNPISGHATLYWYQQILGQGPKLLIQFQNNGVVDDSQLPKDRFSAERLKGVDSTLKIQPAKLEDSAVYLCASSSLTSGRAGEQYFGPGTRLTVT.